Listed below are T cell receptor beta chains from one sample, sequenced in a study of CD8 T cells in ankylosing spondylitis. MiXCR, applied by TCRdb to the 5' RACE reads, yields one record per CDR3 protein. The sample holds roughly 350,000 distinct CDR3 sequences, roughly 8% seen once. Sequenced input: blood, either unsorted or a sorted T cell fraction (not recorded which). The receptors were sampled from a male donor with ankylosing spondylitis. The CDR3 runs from the conserved cysteine through the conserved F or W. D genes are given only for firm matches. Clone size appears in some rows only: once, few, many, or a class for an expanded clone.

V	J	D	size	DNA	CDR3
TRBV12-5	TRBJ2-1	.	.	TGTGCTAGTGGTCCCCCCGGTGCCGCGACCTTCGCGGATGAGCAGTTCTTC	CASGPPGAATFADEQFF
TRBV29-1	TRBJ2-3	TRBD1	few	TGCAGCCCAACCCCGGGACAGGAGACAGATACGCAGTATTTT	CSPTPGQETDTQYF
TRBV20-1	TRBJ1-2	.	.	TGCAGTGCTAGGGCCTCCAGGGGAATCTGGACTATGGATTATGGCTACACCTTC	CSARASRGIWTMDYGYTF
TRBV19	TRBJ1-2	.	few	TGTGCCAGTAGTCTAACAGGGATGGGCTATGGCTACACCTTC	CASSLTGMGYGYTF
TRBV27	TRBJ2-7	.	.	TGTGCCAGCAGTTTACCCGGGGCTCAGGTGCGCGAGCAGTACTTC	CASSLPGAQVREQYF
TRBV7-9	TRBJ2-7	TRBD2	.	TGTGCCAGCAGCTCCCTCGAGACTAGCGGGACTAACTTC	CASSSLETSGTNF
TRBV2	TRBJ2-7	TRBD2	few	TGTGCCAGCAGTGAAGCGCTTCAGGGGACTAGCGGCTACGAGCAGTACTTC	CASSEALQGTSGYEQYF
TRBV28	TRBJ1-4	.	.	TGTGCCAGTATGCCGGGGGATGAAAAACTGTTTTTT	CASMPGDEKLFF
TRBV2	TRBJ1-5	TRBD1	.	TGTGCCAGCAGTGCGACAGGGGGCGGCAATCAGCCCCAGCATTTT	CASSATGGGNQPQHF
TRBV20-1	TRBJ2-5	.	.	TGCAGTGCATCACCCTTAAGGCGACAAGAGACCCAGTACTTC	CSASPLRRQETQYF
TRBV6-1	TRBJ1-2	.	few	TGTGCCAGCAGTCCCCTCTGGGCAGACTATGGCTACACCTTC	CASSPLWADYGYTF
TRBV18	TRBJ2-2	TRBD1	few	TGTGCCAGCTCACCCTGGACAGGGGACACCGGGGAGCTGTTTTTT	CASSPWTGDTGELFF
TRBV11-2	TRBJ1-1	.	.	TGTGCCAGCAGCTTTACCAGGCTAGGTTCTGAAGCTTTCTTT	CASSFTRLGSEAFF
TRBV15	TRBJ2-1	TRBD2	.	TGTGCCACCAGCAGAGATCTAGCGGACTCCTACAATGAGCAGTTCTTC	CATSRDLADSYNEQFF
TRBV18	TRBJ2-3	TRBD2	.	TGTGCCAGCTCCTTTCCGGGCGGGAGGAGCCCAGATACGCAGTATTTT	CASSFPGGRSPDTQYF
TRBV29-1	TRBJ2-1	TRBD2	few	TGCAGCGTTGACTCCCCAGGGGCTAGCGGGAGTGGTGAGCAGTTCTTC	CSVDSPGASGSGEQFF
TRBV28	TRBJ2-3	.	few	TGTGCCAGCAGTCCCCCGGCGACTAGCACAGATACGCAGTATTTT	CASSPPATSTDTQYF
TRBV27	TRBJ2-7	TRBD1	.	TGTGCCAGCAGTTTGGGGACAGGGGGCGTTTTTGTCCACGAGCAGTACTTC	CASSLGTGGVFVHEQYF
TRBV28	TRBJ2-1	TRBD2	many	TGTGCCAGCAGTAGCGGGACTACAAGGGAGCAGTTCTTC	CASSSGTTREQFF
TRBV7-9	TRBJ2-1	TRBD1	many	TGTGCCAGCAGCACCGGGACAGGGGGCGACTACAATGAGCAGTTCTTC	CASSTGTGGDYNEQFF
TRBV19	TRBJ2-2	TRBD2	.	TGTGCCAGTAGTATCGGGCTAGCGGGAGATTGGGGGAACACCGGGGAGCTGTTTTTT	CASSIGLAGDWGNTGELFF
TRBV12-3/TRBV12-4	TRBJ1-4	TRBD1	few	TGTGCCAGCAGTCCGACAGGGGGCGGAGGGGAAAAACTGTTTTTT	CASSPTGGGGEKLFF
TRBV6-2/TRBV6-3	TRBJ2-5	.	many	TGTGCCAGCAGTTACCTTGAGACCCAGTACTTC	CASSYLETQYF
TRBV29-1	TRBJ1-5	TRBD1	many	TGCAGCGTCCGCCTTACAGGGGCAAACAATCAGCCCCAGCATTTT	CSVRLTGANNQPQHF
TRBV19	TRBJ1-2	.	many	TGTGCCAGTAGTCTGGGGACACGGTTCTATGGCTACACCTTC	CASSLGTRFYGYTF
TRBV27	TRBJ2-5	.	.	TGTGCCAGCAGTTTATCGGTCGGGCAAGAGACCCAGTACTTC	CASSLSVGQETQYF
TRBV29-1	TRBJ2-1	.	many	TGCAGCGTTGCCCCGGGTTCCTACAATGAGCAGTTCTTC	CSVAPGSYNEQFF